A single sample is the source of the 5 T cell receptor beta chains below, sequenced in a study of blood T cell repertoires in COVID-19. Profiled with immunoSEQ multiplex PCR; TCRdb holds only in-frame clones, not every one. The table has 150,000 or so clones, 70% to 90% seen once. Sequencing used peripheral blood. These receptors came from a woman aged 55-70 years with acute or convalescent COVID-19.

The chain joins TRBV7-9 to TRBJ2-7; TRBD1 aligns across 8 bases. Germline V gene data show CDR1 as SEHNR and CDR2 as FQNEAQ (reference sequence). V trimming: 5 bases; J trimming: 6 bases; junction bases outside the gene matches: 9. The CDR3 has 14 amino acids. The CDR3 sequence: CASSHATGVREQYF. The DNA of the CDR3 is TGTGCCAGCAGCCACGCGACAGGGGTCCGCGAGCAGTACTTC.

J is TRBJ2-7 and V is TRBV28, with 10 bases identical to TRBD1. The CDR3 is 15 residues long. CDR1 and CDR2 (germline): MDHEN, SYDVKM. Trimming at V came to 7 bases and at J to 2 bases, leaving 8 bases not matched to a gene. The CDR3 region is CASTPGGTGAYEQYF. CDR3 nucleotides: TGTGCCAGCACTCCCGGGGGGACAGGGGCCTACGAGCAGTACTTC.

The chain combines TRBV4-1 with TRBJ2-1, with TRBD2 matching over 7 bases. Germline V CDR1 and CDR2: MGHRA, YSYEKL. V trimming: 1 base; J trimming: 2 bases; junction bases outside the gene matches: 8. The CDR3 consists of 17 residues. CDR3: CASSQVRGGGTYNEQFF. The CDR3, as DNA: TGCGCCAGCAGCCAAGTACGTGGGGGGGGAACCTACAATGAGCAGTTCTTC.

V usage is TRBV6-5 and J usage is TRBJ1-1; D unclear. This CDR3 spans 15 amino acids. The germline V and J ends were trimmed by 5 bases and 2 bases, with 15 bases remaining between them. CDR1 is MNHEY and CDR2 is SVGAGI in the germline V gene. CDR3 loop: CASSPQHRDNTEAFF. The CDR3 bases are TGTGCCAGCAGTCCACAACACAGAGATAACACTGAAGCTTTCTTT.

This clone was found a few times. J is TRBJ1-6 and V is TRBV14; no firm D call. Looked up from germline, CDR1 is SGHDN and CDR2 is FVKESK. The CDR3 length is 15 residues. V was trimmed by 0 bases and J by 14 bases, leaving 17 bases between them. The CDR3 sequence: CASSQELAWLGALHF. In DNA form, the CDR3 reads TGTGCCAGCAGCCAAGAGCTGGCCTGGTTGGGAGCCCTCCACTTT.